This T cell receptor beta chain is from a study of T cell responses to AZD1222 COVID-19 vaccine. To note about this clone: Its specificity is unknown.

The table came from immunoSEQ multiplex PCR; TCRdb's copy has only in-frame clones and leaves some out. The table has 80,000 to 90,000 clones, under 95% seen once; the top ten hold approximately 5.2%. Study-level findings and limits: At 160-218 and 743-854, vaccine-associated CD4 TCRs were dominant, and they spanned spike.

The clonotype originates from an adult in good health. This sample comprised peripheral blood, obtained on day 0 of MenACWY control vaccination.

CDR3 in DNA: TGTGCCAGCAGCCAGGACCGGGGGGACACCATATATTTT. Translating gives CASSQDRGDTIYF. The chain links TRBV3-1 (or the pseudogene TRBV3-2) to TRBJ1-3; tentatively, D is TRBD1 (5 bases). V dropped 3 bases and J dropped 8 bases, with 11 bases sitting between them. The CDR3 consists of 13 residues. CDR1 and CDR2 from the germline V gene are LGHDT and YNNKEL (reference sequence).